Listed here is a single T cell receptor (beta chain). The same CDR3 is also encoded by other DNA sequences in this sample. This record comes from a study of beta chain features in type 1 diabetes. Germline trimming cut 5 bases from V and 4 bases from J; bases unmatched to any gene: 4. The CDR3 covers 14 residues. Germline loops: CDR1 MNHEY, CDR2 SMNVEV (reference sequence). Every isolated RNA sample was fully reverse transcribed, so sequencing captured expressed TCRB transcripts. The data were produced by immunoSEQ multiplex PCR, yet TCRdb's version contains in-frame clones alone and is incomplete. The sample contains hundreds of thousands of clones, roughly 12% of which appear only once.

The TCR sequence derives from a man aged 18 to 35 in good health. The specimen was naive CD4+ T cells from blood. The gene calls are TRBV27 and TRBJ2-5, with 10 bases matching TRBD2. This CDR3 reads CASSPRLAGETQYF. CDR3 bases: TGTGCCAGCAGTCCCAGACTAGCGGGAGAGACCCAGTACTTC.